A single T cell receptor (beta chain) is shown here with its context. Its antigen is not identified. Germline-derived CDR1 and CDR2 are SGHNT and YYREEE (reference sequence). The germline V and J ends were trimmed by 0 bases and 6 bases, with 7 bases remaining between them. This CDR3 spans 13 amino acids. The sample's time point: after neoadjuvant nivolumab, at surgical resection. Tumor libraries mostly used around 4.8 ug genomic DNA, two replicates each. Assay used: immunoSEQ multiplex PCR; TCRdb lists only in-frame clones, some missing. The sample yields roughly 16,000 clones, roughly 35% seen once. The data are from a study of neoadjuvant anti-PD-1 for oral cavity cancer. Study-wide findings and caveats: Greater tumor shrinkage accompanied bigger post-treatment sizes of preexisting clones. Higher pretreatment Treg/Th17 ratios tracked higher pretreatment blood clonality.

The source is a person between 35 and 79 years old with oral cavity squamous cell carcinoma. Sequencing used tumor tissue, obtained after nivolumab (anti-PD-1) treatment. The chain uses TRBV5-4 and TRBJ1-5; D is uncertain. The DNA for the CDR3 is TGTGCCAGCAGCTTGGAACGCGGTCAGCCCCAGCATTTT. Protein: CASSLERGQPQHF.